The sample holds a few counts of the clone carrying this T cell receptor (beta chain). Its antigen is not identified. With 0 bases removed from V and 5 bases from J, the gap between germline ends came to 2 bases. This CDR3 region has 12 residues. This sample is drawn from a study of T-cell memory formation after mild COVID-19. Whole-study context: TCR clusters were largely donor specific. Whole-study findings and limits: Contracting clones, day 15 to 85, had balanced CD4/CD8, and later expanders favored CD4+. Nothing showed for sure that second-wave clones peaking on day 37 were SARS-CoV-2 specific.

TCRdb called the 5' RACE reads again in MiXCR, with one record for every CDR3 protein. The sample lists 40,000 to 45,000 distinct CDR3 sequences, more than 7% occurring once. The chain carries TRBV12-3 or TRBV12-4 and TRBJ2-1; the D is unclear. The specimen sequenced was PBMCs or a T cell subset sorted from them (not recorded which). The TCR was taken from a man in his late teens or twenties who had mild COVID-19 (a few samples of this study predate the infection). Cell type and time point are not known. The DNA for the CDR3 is TGTGCCAGCAGTTTAGCAGACAATGAGCAGTTCTTC. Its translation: CASSLADNEQFF.